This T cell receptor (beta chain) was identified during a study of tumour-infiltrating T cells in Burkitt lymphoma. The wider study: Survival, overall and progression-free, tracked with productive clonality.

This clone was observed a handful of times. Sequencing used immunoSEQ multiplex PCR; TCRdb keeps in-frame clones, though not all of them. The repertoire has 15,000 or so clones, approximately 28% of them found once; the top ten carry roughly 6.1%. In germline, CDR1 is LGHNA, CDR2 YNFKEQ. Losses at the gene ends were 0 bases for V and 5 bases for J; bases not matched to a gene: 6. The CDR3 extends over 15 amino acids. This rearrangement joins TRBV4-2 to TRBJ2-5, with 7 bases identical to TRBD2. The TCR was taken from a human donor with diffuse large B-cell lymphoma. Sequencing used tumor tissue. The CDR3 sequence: CASSQEVAGVETQYF. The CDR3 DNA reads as TGTGCCAGCAGCCAAGAAGTTGCGGGAGTTGAGACCCAGTACTTC.